This TCR beta chain was recorded in a study of beta chain features in type 1 diabetes. Study-level information: The patients were much like the healthy donors in age, gender and cell yields. Study outcomes and limitations: Within the patient group, naive, central memory and Treg TCRB repertoires appeared more similar to each other than within healthy donors. TCRB CDR3 length was moderately but significantly reduced in all four CD4+ subsets of Type 1 diabetes patients. Reduced insertions and increased deletions marked VDJ junctions in type 1 diabetes patients.

As every portion of the isolated RNA was reverse transcribed, the sequencing read expressed TCRB transcripts. TCRdb's table, derived via immunoSEQ multiplex PCR, lists solely in-frame clones and lacks some. Among over 650,000 clones listed, 11% to 15% were seen once. A sort by CD45RO/CCR7/CD25/CD127/CD95/CD27 yielded CD4+ naive, central memory, regulatory and stem cell-like memory cells. On this clone: Its specificity is not known.

There are 14 residues in the CDR3. The ends were cut back, 2 bases at V and 0 bases at J, with 6 bases in the middle. Per germline, CDR1 SGHTA and CDR2 FQGTGA. This clonotype was sampled from a man between 18 and 29 years old with type 1 diabetes. The chain links TRBV7-3 to TRBJ2-3; D is unresolved. Sequenced material: naive CD4+ T cells from blood. The CDR3 spells CASSLSPSTDTQYF. DNA for the CDR3: TGTGCCAGCAGCTTATCTCCTAGCACAGATACGCAGTATTTT.